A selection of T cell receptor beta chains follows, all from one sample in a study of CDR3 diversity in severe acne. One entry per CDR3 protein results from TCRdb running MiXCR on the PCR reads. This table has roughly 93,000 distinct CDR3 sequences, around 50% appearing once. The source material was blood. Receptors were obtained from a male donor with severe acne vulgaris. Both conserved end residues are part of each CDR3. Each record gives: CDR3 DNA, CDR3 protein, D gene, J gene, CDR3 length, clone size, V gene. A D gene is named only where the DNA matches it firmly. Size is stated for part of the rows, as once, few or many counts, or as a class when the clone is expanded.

cdr3_nt: TGCAGTGCTAGAGATCAGGCAGGGGGGAGCACAGATACGCAGTATTTT; cdr3_aa: CSARDQAGGSTDTQYF; d_call: .; j_call: TRBJ2-3; cdr3_length: 16; clone_size: .; v_call: TRBV20-1
cdr3_nt: TGTGCCAGCAGCCCCTCACCGGGCGGGAGGTCCTACAATGAGCAGTTCTTC; cdr3_aa: CASSPSPGGRSYNEQFF; d_call: TRBD2; j_call: TRBJ2-1; cdr3_length: 17; clone_size: many; v_call: TRBV7-9
cdr3_nt: TGTGCCAGCAGGAATCAAGAGACCCAGTACTTC; cdr3_aa: CASRNQETQYF; d_call: .; j_call: TRBJ2-5; cdr3_length: 11; clone_size: many; v_call: TRBV12-3/TRBV12-4
cdr3_nt: TGCAGCGTTGAAGGTTTGGCAGGCCCCAGAGCACAGCCCGGGGGCACAGAGACCCAGTACTTC; cdr3_aa: CSVEGLAGPRAQPGGTETQYF; d_call: .; j_call: TRBJ2-5; cdr3_length: 21; clone_size: once; v_call: TRBV29-1
cdr3_nt: TGTGCCAGCAGCTCGGCCGGGGCTGGAAACACCATATATTTT; cdr3_aa: CASSSAGAGNTIYF; d_call: .; j_call: TRBJ1-3; cdr3_length: 14; clone_size: many; v_call: TRBV7-6
cdr3_nt: TGTGCCACCAGCAGAGATGTAGCGATCCAAGAGACCCAGTACTTC; cdr3_aa: CATSRDVAIQETQYF; d_call: .; j_call: TRBJ2-5; cdr3_length: 15; clone_size: .; v_call: TRBV15
cdr3_nt: TGTGCCAGCAGCGTAGCGAGAAATTCACCCCTCCACTTT; cdr3_aa: CASSVARNSPLHF; d_call: .; j_call: TRBJ1-6; cdr3_length: 13; clone_size: .; v_call: TRBV9
cdr3_nt: TGCGCCAGCAGCCAACAGGGGATGGATACTTCGGGGGAAAAACTGTTTTTT; cdr3_aa: CASSQQGMDTSGEKLFF; d_call: TRBD1; j_call: TRBJ1-4; cdr3_length: 17; clone_size: .; v_call: TRBV5-1
cdr3_nt: TGTGCCAGTGGTAGACTAGCGGGAGCCAAAAACATTCAGTACTTC; cdr3_aa: CASGRLAGAKNIQYF; d_call: TRBD2; j_call: TRBJ2-4; cdr3_length: 15; clone_size: .; v_call: TRBV19
cdr3_nt: TGTGCCAGCAGCCAAGCTCGAAAGGGGGCTTATGGCTACACCTTC; cdr3_aa: CASSQARKGAYGYTF; d_call: TRBD1; j_call: TRBJ1-2; cdr3_length: 15; clone_size: once; v_call: TRBV3-1
cdr3_nt: TGTGCCAGCGCTTACAATGAGCAGTTCTTC; cdr3_aa: CASAYNEQFF; d_call: .; j_call: TRBJ2-1; cdr3_length: 10; clone_size: .; v_call: TRBV7-9
cdr3_nt: TGTGCCAGCAGTAGGGACCGCGACACAGATACGCAGTATTTT; cdr3_aa: CASSRDRDTDTQYF; d_call: .; j_call: TRBJ2-3; cdr3_length: 14; clone_size: many; v_call: TRBV7-6
cdr3_nt: TGCAGCGTTAAAAGGTACACAGGGGGCAACTATGGCTACACCTTC; cdr3_aa: CSVKRYTGGNYGYTF; d_call: TRBD1; j_call: TRBJ1-2; cdr3_length: 15; clone_size: many; v_call: TRBV29-1
cdr3_nt: TGTGCCAGCAGCTCAGGTCGAGGGGATGGCTACACCTTC; cdr3_aa: CASSSGRGDGYTF; d_call: .; j_call: TRBJ1-2; cdr3_length: 13; clone_size: many; v_call: TRBV7-9
cdr3_nt: TGTGCCACCAGTGACTCGGGACTAGCGATACAAGAGACCCAGTACTTC; cdr3_aa: CATSDSGLAIQETQYF; d_call: TRBD2; j_call: TRBJ2-5; cdr3_length: 16; clone_size: .; v_call: TRBV24-1
cdr3_nt: TGTGCCAGCAGCTTTTCGGGAGTCGGGGACCGTAGTGAGCAGTTCTTC; cdr3_aa: CASSFSGVGDRSEQFF; d_call: .; j_call: TRBJ2-1; cdr3_length: 16; clone_size: .; v_call: TRBV7-2
cdr3_nt: TGTGCCACCAGCCACAGGGGGAGAATCACTGAAGCTTTCTTT; cdr3_aa: CATSHRGRITEAFF; d_call: TRBD1; j_call: TRBJ1-1; cdr3_length: 14; clone_size: many; v_call: TRBV15
cdr3_nt: TGTGCCAGCCAAAGGATAGCAGATACGCAGTATTTT; cdr3_aa: CASQRIADTQYF; d_call: .; j_call: TRBJ2-3; cdr3_length: 12; clone_size: few; v_call: TRBV12-3/TRBV12-4
cdr3_nt: TGCAGTGCTAGAGATGGAGGCCCGACGGGAGGAAACACCATATATTTT; cdr3_aa: CSARDGGPTGGNTIYF; d_call: .; j_call: TRBJ1-3; cdr3_length: 16; clone_size: many; v_call: TRBV20-1
cdr3_nt: TGCAGCGTTGGGGAGTCGATCTCTGGAAACACCATATATTTT; cdr3_aa: CSVGESISGNTIYF; d_call: .; j_call: TRBJ1-3; cdr3_length: 14; clone_size: .; v_call: TRBV29-1
cdr3_nt: TGTGCCAGCACGGACAAGCCAAACGTCCTGACTTTC; cdr3_aa: CASTDKPNVLTF; d_call: .; j_call: TRBJ2-6; cdr3_length: 12; clone_size: .; v_call: TRBV12-3/TRBV12-4
cdr3_nt: TGTGCCAGCAGCTTAGAGGAGGATGGCGGGGAGCTGTTTTTT; cdr3_aa: CASSLEEDGGELFF; d_call: .; j_call: TRBJ2-2; cdr3_length: 14; clone_size: .; v_call: TRBV13
cdr3_nt: TGTGCCAGTAGTATGCACAGAACAGGGGGCAGGGTCAATGAGCAGTTCTTC; cdr3_aa: CASSMHRTGGRVNEQFF; d_call: TRBD1; j_call: TRBJ2-1; cdr3_length: 17; clone_size: many; v_call: TRBV19
cdr3_nt: TGTGCCAGCAGCTTAGCGACCCCAGGCATGAACACTGAAGCTTTCTTT; cdr3_aa: CASSLATPGMNTEAFF; d_call: .; j_call: TRBJ1-1; cdr3_length: 16; clone_size: .; v_call: TRBV7-8
cdr3_nt: TGCAGTGCTAGAGATGGGACTAGTTCCCAAGAGACCCAGTACTTC; cdr3_aa: CSARDGTSSQETQYF; d_call: TRBD2; j_call: TRBJ2-5; cdr3_length: 15; clone_size: .; v_call: TRBV20-1
cdr3_nt: TGCAGTGCTAGAGATCTAGAGGACATAAATCAAGAGACCCAGTACTTC; cdr3_aa: CSARDLEDINQETQYF; d_call: .; j_call: TRBJ2-5; cdr3_length: 16; clone_size: .; v_call: TRBV20-1
cdr3_nt: TGTGCCAGCAGTCCGGGGGACGGCATCGATAGCAATCAGCCCCAGCATTTT; cdr3_aa: CASSPGDGIDSNQPQHF; d_call: .; j_call: TRBJ1-5; cdr3_length: 17; clone_size: .; v_call: TRBV6-6
cdr3_nt: TGTGCCAGCAGTTTAGCGGGAATGCAGTTCTTC; cdr3_aa: CASSLAGMQFF; d_call: TRBD2; j_call: TRBJ2-1; cdr3_length: 11; clone_size: many; v_call: TRBV6-6
cdr3_nt: TGTGCCAGCAGTGGGGACAGGAGATATGAAAAACTGTTTTTT; cdr3_aa: CASSGDRRYEKLFF; d_call: TRBD1; j_call: TRBJ1-4; cdr3_length: 14; clone_size: many; v_call: TRBV2
cdr3_nt: TGTGCCAGCAGCGGACAGCAAACGGGGGACGAGCAGTACTTC; cdr3_aa: CASSGQQTGDEQYF; d_call: .; j_call: TRBJ2-7; cdr3_length: 14; clone_size: .; v_call: TRBV7-9
cdr3_nt: TGCAGTGCGAAGACTAGCGGGAGTTTTTACAATGAGCAGTTCTTC; cdr3_aa: CSAKTSGSFYNEQFF; d_call: TRBD2; j_call: TRBJ2-1; cdr3_length: 15; clone_size: many; v_call: TRBV20-1
cdr3_nt: TGTGCCACCGGGACCCGTCGTGAGCAGTACTTC; cdr3_aa: CATGTRREQYF; d_call: .; j_call: TRBJ2-7; cdr3_length: 11; clone_size: once; v_call: TRBV19
cdr3_nt: TGTGCCAGCAGCCACACAGGGTCCTATGGCTACACCTTC; cdr3_aa: CASSHTGSYGYTF; d_call: .; j_call: TRBJ1-2; cdr3_length: 13; clone_size: few; v_call: TRBV12-3/TRBV12-4
cdr3_nt: TGTGCCAGCAGCTTAACCAGGCAAGAGACCCAGTACTTC; cdr3_aa: CASSLTRQETQYF; d_call: .; j_call: TRBJ2-5; cdr3_length: 13; clone_size: .; v_call: TRBV7-9
cdr3_nt: TGTGCCAGCAGCTGGAACCAAGGGACCCAGTACTTC; cdr3_aa: CASSWNQGTQYF; d_call: .; j_call: TRBJ2-5; cdr3_length: 12; clone_size: .; v_call: TRBV9